The 12 T cell receptor beta chains presented below share a single source sample, sequenced in a study of immune heterogeneity within non-small cell lung tumors. Using 32 V and 13 J primers, multiplex PCR amplified TCR beta CDR3. MiXCR was run by TCRdb on the multiplex PCR reads, yielding one entry per CDR3 protein. The sample includes about 21,000 distinct CDR3 sequences, approximately 30% of them seen just once. Template material comprised bulk tumor genomic DNA at 450 to 650 ng per sample. From each primary tumor, several far-apart biopsies were obtained during surgery. Surgery that was curative in intent was performed on patients with untreated, newly diagnosed non-small cell lung cancer. The sequenced material came from lung tumor tissue. Source of these receptors: a middle-aged man with non-small cell lung cancer.

With respect to this clonotype: This may be a read error: a much more frequent sequence differs by one nucleotide. This chain links TRBV5-1 with TRBJ2-7; 8 bases are a match to TRBD2. The CDR3 runs 13 residues. The V and J ends lost 5 bases and 5 bases, in that order; junction bases with no gene match: 6. Germline loops: CDR1 SGHRS, CDR2 YFSETQ. The DNA for the CDR3 is TGCGCCAGCAGGACTAGCGTGAGAGACGAGCAGTACTTC. It encodes CASRTSVRDEQYF.

This clonotype was detected a few times. V usage is TRBV5-6 and J usage is TRBJ2-1; D remains unclear. CDR1 is SGHDT and CDR2 is YYEEEE in the germline V gene. The CDR3 runs to 15 residues. The germline V and J ends were trimmed by 0 bases and 3 bases, with 10 bases remaining between them. The CDR3 region is CASSLERSFYNEQFF. The CDR3 DNA follows: TGTGCCAGCAGCTTGGAACGGTCTTTCTACAATGAGCAGTTCTTC.

This clonotype was found many times. V gene TRBV10-3 combines with J gene TRBJ1-2; no clear D. Trimming cost V 6 bases and J 2 bases, with 4 bases left between them. The CDR3 consists of 11 residues. CDR1 and CDR2 (germline): ENHRY, SYGVKD. In DNA form, the CDR3 reads TGTGCCATCAGCGAGAACTATGGCTACACCTTC. The encoded protein is CAISENYGYTF.

This clonotype is large. V is TRBV28 and J is TRBJ2-7; D may be TRBD1 (5 bases). Trimming took 2 bases from V and 3 from J, leaving 8 bases between them. Germline V gives CDR1 MDHEN, CDR2 SYDVKM. There are 13 residues in the CDR3. The CDR3 coding sequence is TGTGCCAGCAGTTTAACAGGATTCTACGAGCAGTACTTC. It specifies CASSLTGFYEQYF.

This clonotype showed up just a few times. This chain joins TRBV5-1 and TRBJ2-1; 8 bases align to TRBD2. Trimming cost V 5 bases and J 5 bases; bases outside gene matches: 3. The CDR3 spans 13 residues. Germline assignment: CDR1 SGHRS and CDR2 YFSETQ. Here the CDR3 reads CASRLAGNNEQFF. The CDR3 DNA reads as TGCGCCAGCAGGCTAGCGGGCAACAATGAGCAGTTCTTC.

Only a few counts were recorded for this clonotype. The chain carries TRBV5-1 and TRBJ2-1; 8 bases are a match to TRBD2. The ends lost 4 bases at V and 7 bases at J; junction bases unmatched: 10. The germline gives CDR1 SGHRS, CDR2 YFSETQ. The CDR3 covers 15 residues. CDR3 bases: TGCGCCAGCAGCCCGGGGAGCGGGAGTTTGAATGAGCAGTTCTTC. Amino acid sequence: CASSPGSGSLNEQFF. The complete variable domain, with remaining parts taken from reference TRBV5-1 and TRBJ2-1, reads KAGVTQTPRYLIKTRGQQVTLSCSPISGHRSVSWYQQTPGQGLQFLFEYFSETQRNKGNFPGRFSGRQFSNSRSEMNVSTLELGDSALYLCASSPGSGSLNEQFFGPGTRLTVL.

On this clonotype itself: One base away lies a much larger clone, so this may be a sequencing read error. The chain links TRBV19 to TRBJ2-1, with D perhaps TRBD2 (6 bases). Germline assignment: CDR1 LNHDA and CDR2 SQIVND (reference sequence). The CDR3 spans 15 residues. The CDR3 here is CASIGGAFSYSEQFF. Here the CDR3 DNA reads TGTGCCAGTATCGGAGGGGCTTTCTCCTACAGTGAGCAGTTCTTC.

This clonotype was found a few times. The chain uses TRBV7-8 and TRBJ1-1; no clear D. The CDR3 runs to 13 residues. Trimming shortened V by 4 bases and J by 2 bases, and 8 bases separated the two germline ends. The germline CDR1 and CDR2 sequences are SGHVS and FQNEAQ. CDR3 residues: CASSSEYNTEAFF. The CDR3 DNA reads TGTGCCAGCAGCTCAGAGTACAACACTGAAGCTTTCTTT.

The chain combines TRBV6-2 or TRBV6-3 with TRBJ2-4; D uncertain. The CDR3 loop spans 13 amino acids. Germline V CDR1 and CDR2: MNHEY, SVGEGT. Trimming removed 2 bases from V and 8 bases from J, with 10 bases in between. The CDR3 DNA reads as TGTGCCAGCAGTTACGTCTCGTCGCACATTCAGTACTTC. It is translated as CASSYVSSHIQYF.

This clonotype was detected only a few times. The rearrangement links TRBV2 to TRBJ1-5; tentatively, D is TRBD1 (5 bases). V was shortened by 2 bases and J by 5 bases, with 13 bases between the two germline ends. Looked up from germline, CDR1 is SNHLY and CDR2 is FYNNEI. The length of the CDR3 is 15 residues. CDR3 coding DNA: TGTGCCAGCAGTGAACCCCAGATAGGGGATCAGCCCCAGCATTTT. It is translated as CASSEPQIGDQPQHF.

With regard to this clonotype: This may be a read error: a much more frequent sequence differs by one nucleotide. The chain uses TRBV2 and TRBJ2-1; TRBD1 is a possible D gene (5 bases). Trimming stripped 6 bases from V and 12 bases from J, with 15 bases between. Germline assignment: CDR1 SNHLY and CDR2 FYNNEI. CDR3 length: 12 residues. Here the CDR3 reads CASSGREVRQFF. CDR3 in DNA: TGTGCCAGCAGCGGCAGGGAAGTTAGGCAGTTCTTC.

This clonotype was observed a few times. V and J are TRBV7-2 and TRBJ2-2, with a tentative D call TRBD2 (6 bases). Germline V CDR1 and CDR2: SGHTA, FQGNSA. Trimming took off 6 bases at V and 6 bases at J, with 14 bases between the two ends. This CDR3 spans 14 amino acids. The CDR3 protein is CASRRDSSAGELFF. The CDR3 region has the DNA TGTGCCAGCAGAAGGGACTCCTCCGCCGGGGAGCTGTTTTTT.